This T cell receptor (beta chain) was observed in a study of human T cells and chemical hapten exposure (dated by TCRdb to 2020 to 2022). In the study overall: For sensitization, 2% DPC in acetone was applied to a roughly 2 cm by roughly 2 cm area of upper inner arm skin. Around 30 alopecia patients provided blood for TCR sequencing at one to four time points (pre-sensitization, 2, 6 and 24 weeks). Alopecia areata with under or over 50% scalp involvement, alopecia totalis and alopecia universalis were represented in the patient cohort, which was mostly female. Patch testing was done on the upper back using Finn chambers containing 0.01% DPC, and results were scored after 6 days according to International Contact Dermatitis Research Group standards. Throughout the approximately 22-week study period, patients were also given weekly therapeutic DPC doses on the scalp. Blood was sampled from patients pre-sensitization (week 0) and at 2, 6 and about 24 weeks after DPC sensitization. The libraries were sequenced as a pool, and the TCR yield per sample differed mostly because of small variations in library volumes within the pool. In alopecia patients, the study followed how the peripheral blood TCR repertoire changed in vivo over primary and secondary sensitization to diphenylcyclopropenone (DPC), a hapten. Study-level results and caveats: Repeated subsampling changed both the strength of the expansion versus patch-test correlation and the threshold at which that correlation became significant. Because every patient had alopecia, a presumed autoimmune disease, the patients' immune response might differ from that of healthy individuals. DPC sensitization did not change how many TCRs were above 1 in 1000 frequency, and no evidence was found of alterations in global repertoire structure. A positive correlation was found between the number of PT1 expanded TCRs and patch test score, with significance reached at thresholds 8, 16 and 32 but not 4. Compared with pre-sensitization or healthy control sets, expanded TCRs formed significantly more large CDR3 similarity clusters, which is consistent with antigen-driven responses.

This clonotype occurred many times. Its antigen target is currently unknown. Base-call qualities are not available, and no considerably larger clone is one nucleotide away. The sample's time point label is to be understood as: patch test 2, 6 weeks after DPC sensitization. The treatment or condition label, read with the paper, signifies: therapeutic diphenylcyclopropenone sensitization with weekly scalp DPC. Blood at each patch-test visit was drawn before the patch test was applied. Eligible patients were aged 18 to 70, diagnosed with alopecia, deemed suitable for DPC therapy, and excluded if pregnant. Total RNA was extracted from unfractionated whole blood collected in Tempus Blood RNA tubes. Between the V and J ends, shortened by 2 bases and 1 base respectively, the junction contains 18 bases. From the cysteine up to the phenylalanine, the CDR3 has a length of 17 residues. Of the read, only the CDR3 DNA is kept; its 51 bases are in frame from base 1. The CDR1 and CDR2 encoded by the germline V gene are MNHEY and SVGAGI.

The library was built by means of RACE. Data came from a NextSeq 500. During library preparation, unique molecular identifiers were attached to individual cDNA molecules so that TCRs could be counted in a quantitative, reproducible way. Each blood RNA sample was used to sequence both TCR alpha and TCR beta chains. On the authors' methods: The median number of TCRs per sample was some 100,000, ranging from roughly 20,000 to 700,000. V, J and CDR3 annotation of the TCR reads was performed with the Decombinator software suite. For PS versus PT1 abundance plots, all samples were subsampled to the same number of TCRs (28,000). TCRs were defined as expanded if absent before sensitization and observed at least eight times at the 2-week time point. TCRdb cleaned the public reads at Q25 with fastp, built clones with MiXCR and kept in-frame beta chains. Each CDR3 protein appears once, grouped with its most common genes and DNA. The V and J calls follow TCRdb's processing rather than the paper's. Within this sample are approximately 82,000 distinct CDR3 sequences, with 6.6% of them counted one time only. Approximately 1.2% of the sample is held by the ten biggest clonotypes.

The chain links TRBV6-5 with TRBJ2-7, with the D gene tentatively TRBD1 or TRBD2, based on 5 matching bases in each. Sequencing used whole blood, obtained in connection with sensitization to the hapten diphenylcyclopropenone (DPC). This TCR derives from a woman aged 25 to 39 with alopecia areata. Some clones in this sample may be carry-over from other donors' samples. The bases read TGTGCCAGCAGTTACACTAGGGGAACAGGACGATCCTACGAGCAGTACTTC. Its amino acids are CASSYTRGTGRSYEQYF.